A selection of T cell receptor beta chains follows, all from one sample in a study of T cells in Graves' hyperthyroidism and ophthalmopathy. TCRdb re-analysed the multiplex PCR reads in MiXCR, keeping a single row per CDR3 protein. This sample has 600,000 to 900,000 distinct CDR3 sequences, with about 17% found just once. Sequencing input: blood. The receptors come from a young man with Graves' hyperthyroidism. CDR3s include the opening cysteine and the closing phenylalanine or tryptophan. D genes are given only for firm matches. The listing skips clone size in some rows; elsewhere it reads once, few, many or a size class.

>TRBV4-3|-|few|TRBJ2-7
TGCGCCAGCAGCCAAGATAAGTCGACAGGAATGGGGTACGAGCAGTACTTC
CASSQDKSTGMGYEQYF
>TRBV7-3|-|few|TRBJ1-1
TGTGCCAGCAGCCAAACAGATACCACTGGAGCTTTCTTT
CASSQTDTTGAFF
>TRBV14|TRBD1|many|TRBJ1-5
TGTGCCAGCAGCCTTTTAGGGACAGGGCGCAGACAGCCCCAGCATTTT
CASSLLGTGRRQPQHF
>TRBV28|-|few|TRBJ2-5
TGTGCCAGCAGTTTATTTGGCCGGGATGAAGAGACCCAGTACTTC
CASSLFGRDEETQYF
>TRBV7-9|-|few|TRBJ2-1
TGTGCCAGCAGCTTAGCGGGTTACTCCTACAATGAGCAGTTCTTC
CASSLAGYSYNEQFF
>TRBV20-1|TRBD1|few|TRBJ1-2
TGCAGTGCTCTTCCACAGGGGGCGAGCTATGGCTACACCTTC
CSALPQGASYGYTF
>TRBV4-3|TRBD2|few|TRBJ2-7
TGCGCCAGCAGACCCGACCCTTTTGCGGGAGGCTACGAGCAGTACTTC
CASRPDPFAGGYEQYF
>TRBV2|-|few|TRBJ1-6
TGTGCCAGCAGTATCTCGGGGTGGGGTCGGAGCTCCTATAATTCACCCCTCCACTTT
CASSISGWGRSSYNSPLHF
>TRBV28|TRBD1|many|TRBJ1-5
TGTGCCAGCAGCGCGGTTTTGACAGGGGGCAATCAGCCCCAGCATTTT
CASSAVLTGGNQPQHF
>TRBV27|-|many|TRBJ2-1
TGTGCCAGCAGTCTGGGGACCGAGCCTACCAATGAGCAGTTCTTC
CASSLGTEPTNEQFF
>TRBV16|-|-|TRBJ1-1
TGTGCCAGCAGCGACGGGGTGGAAGCTTTCTTT
CASSDGVEAFF
>TRBV10-2|-|few|TRBJ2-2
TGCGCCAGCAGCCCCGGGAGATACACCGGGGAGCTGTTTTTT
CASSPGRYTGELFF
>TRBV27|TRBD1|many|TRBJ2-1
TGTGCCAGCAGTACAGGGGAGTCCGACAATGAGCAGTTCTTC
CASSTGESDNEQFF
>TRBV27|-|many|TRBJ2-7
TGTGCCAGCAGTTTTGGGGCGGTCAGCGAGCAGTACTTC
CASSFGAVSEQYF
>TRBV11-2|TRBD2|many|TRBJ2-1
TGTGCCAGCAGCACCGGACTAGCGGGCCTTAATGAGCAGTTCTTC
CASSTGLAGLNEQFF
>TRBV18|-|many|TRBJ1-1
TGTGCCAGCTCTCTTCTCGACAGCCGCACTGAAGCTTTCTTT
CASSLLDSRTEAFF
>TRBV27|TRBD2|many|TRBJ2-1
TGTGCCAGCAGTTTAAGAACTAGCGGTGAGGGTGAGCAGTTCTTC
CASSLRTSGEGEQFF
>TRBV5-1|-|many|TRBJ2-2
TGCGCCAGCAGCTTACCTAGCCCCGGGGAGCTGTTTTTT
CASSLPSPGELFF
>TRBV28|-|many|TRBJ2-1
TGTGCCAGCACTCCTGTGGGGTTGTCCTACAATGAGCAGTTCTTC
CASTPVGLSYNEQFF
>TRBV27|-|-|TRBJ2-1
TGTGCCAGCAGTTTGATTAGCTGGAGCTCCTACAATGAGCAGTTCTTC
CASSLISWSSYNEQFF
>TRBV20-1|TRBD2|few|TRBJ2-7
TGCAGTGCAAGAACTAGCGGGAGGTTGTACGAGCAGTACTTC
CSARTSGRLYEQYF
>TRBV5-1|-|-|TRBJ2-5
TGCGCCAGCAGCTTTTCCCCTGCGACAGCCCAAGAGACCCAGTACTTC
CASSFSPATAQETQYF
>TRBV28|-|-|TRBJ1-2
TGTGCCAGCAGTTTAGGGTCTGGACAGCTCCCTAACTATGGCTACACCTTC
CASSLGSGQLPNYGYTF
>TRBV7-9|-|-|TRBJ2-7
TGTGCCAGCAGCTTAGAGCCCTTAAGCTCCTACGAGCAGTACTTC
CASSLEPLSSYEQYF
>TRBV6-1|TRBD1|-|TRBJ1-2
TGTGCCAGCAGTCCCGGGACAGGGCGAGGCTACACCTTC
CASSPGTGRGYTF
>TRBV12-3/TRBV12-4|-|many|TRBJ2-1
TGTGCCAGCAGCTCCGGGACCGACAATGAGCAGTTCTTC
CASSSGTDNEQFF
>TRBV6-1|TRBD1|few|TRBJ1-2
TGTGCCAGCAGCCAACCCGGGACAGCCAATAACTATGGCTACACCTTC
CASSQPGTANNYGYTF
>TRBV6-2/TRBV6-3|TRBD2|-|TRBJ2-3
TGTGCCAGCAGTCCACGGACTAGCGGGAAAACAGATACGCAGTATTTT
CASSPRTSGKTDTQYF
>TRBV2|-|many|TRBJ2-1
TGTGCCAGCAGTGAGGCAGGCTTTCGGGAGCAGTTCTTC
CASSEAGFREQFF
>TRBV19|TRBD2|-|TRBJ2-3
TGTGCCAGTAGTTCCTCTCGACTAGCGGGGTTCACAGATACGCAGTATTTT
CASSSSRLAGFTDTQYF
>TRBV12-3/TRBV12-4|-|few|TRBJ1-2
TGTGCCAGCACCCCGTACAGGGACCTCGAGCGGGGCTACACCTTC
CASTPYRDLERGYTF
>TRBV11-2|-|many|TRBJ2-5
TGTGCCAGCAGCCCACAGGGGGGGAGTGCGACCCAGTACTTC
CASSPQGGSATQYF
>TRBV12-5|TRBD1|-|TRBJ1-1
TGTGCTAGTGGTTCCCAGACAGGGCTACCGTCTATCTTT
CASGSQTGLPSIF
>TRBV2|TRBD1|many|TRBJ2-2
TGTGCCAGCAGTGGACAGGGGACGAACACCGGGGAGCTGTTTTTT
CASSGQGTNTGELFF
>TRBV29-1|TRBD1|few|TRBJ2-1
TGCAGCGTTGGCCAGGGGGCCTTAAATGAGCAGTTCTTC
CSVGQGALNEQFF
>TRBV25-1|-|few|TRBJ2-1
TGTGCCAGCAGTGATTCCCGTAAGGGAACGGGCAATGAGCAGTTCTTC
CASSDSRKGTGNEQFF
>TRBV28|-|few|TRBJ1-5
TGTGCCAGCAGTTTAGGACAGACAAACAATCAGCCCCAGCATTTT
CASSLGQTNNQPQHF
>TRBV6-2/TRBV6-3|-|many|TRBJ2-1
TGTGCCAGCAGTTCAGAACTATACAATGAGCAGTTCTTC
CASSSELYNEQFF
>TRBV2|TRBD1|many|TRBJ2-7
TGTGCCAGCAGTGTCTGGACAGGGGGCTCCTACGAGCAGTACTTC
CASSVWTGGSYEQYF
>TRBV30|-|-|TRBJ2-7
TGTGCCTGGAGTCCCCCTCGGCCGGGCTCCTACGAGCAGTACTTC
CAWSPPRPGSYEQYF
>TRBV12-3/TRBV12-4|TRBD2|many|TRBJ2-7
TGTGCCAGCAGTTTATCCATACTAGCGGGGAGTAATTCCTACGAGCAGTACTTC
CASSLSILAGSNSYEQYF
>TRBV10-3|TRBD2|-|TRBJ2-1
TGTGCCAGTCTAGCGGGGGGCAATAGGGAGCAGTTCTTC
CASLAGGNREQFF
>TRBV5-5|TRBD2|-|TRBJ2-5
TGTGCCAGCAGCTTGGAGGGAGGGGTTGAGACCCAGTACTTC
CASSLEGGVETQYF
>TRBV29-1|TRBD2|-|TRBJ2-1
TGCAGCGTTGAATTAGGGGGGACTAGCGGGTTTCTCCATGAGCAGTTCTTC
CSVELGGTSGFLHEQFF
>TRBV12-3/TRBV12-4|TRBD1|few|TRBJ2-3
TGTGCCAGCAGTCCGACAGGGGGCGTCACAGATACGCAGTATTTT
CASSPTGGVTDTQYF
>TRBV12-3/TRBV12-4|-|many|TRBJ1-4
TGTGCCAGCACCCAGGGGATTAGTGGGGAAAAACTGTTTTTT
CASTQGISGEKLFF
>TRBV20-1|TRBD2|many|TRBJ2-3
TGCAGCATTAAGCGGGGCTACACAGATACGCAGTATTTT
CSIKRGYTDTQYF
>TRBV20-1|TRBD1|few|TRBJ2-7
TGCAGTGCTCTCGGACAGGACAGCTCCTACGAGCAGTACTTC
CSALGQDSSYEQYF
>TRBV5-1|TRBD2|many|TRBJ2-3
TGCGCCAGCAGCCTACGTAGCGGGATCGCCACAGATACGCAGTATTTT
CASSLRSGIATDTQYF
>TRBV12-3/TRBV12-4|-|few|TRBJ1-2
TGTGCCAGCAGTTTCATCGTGGGAGCAAACTATGGCTACACCTTC
CASSFIVGANYGYTF
>TRBV11-3|TRBD1|few|TRBJ2-4
TGTGCCAGCAGTCCGATAGGACAGGGCGGACTAGCCAAAAACATTCAGTACTTC
CASSPIGQGGLAKNIQYF
>TRBV24-1|-|-|TRBJ1-1
TGTGCCACCAGTGAAACAGGGTCTGAAGCTTTCTTT
CATSETGSEAFF
>TRBV28|TRBD2|many|TRBJ2-5
TGTGCCAGCAGTTTTACTCCCGGGACTATTACCCGGGAGACCCAGTACTTC
CASSFTPGTITRETQYF
>TRBV19|-|-|TRBJ1-2
TGTGCCAGTAGTCAGGCAGCGAACTATGGCTACACCTTC
CASSQAANYGYTF
>TRBV29-1|-|few|TRBJ1-4
TGCAGCGTCCTAGAGCAAGGGGAAGGGATTGCAACTAATGAAAAACTGTTTTTT
CSVLEQGEGIATNEKLFF
>TRBV5-1|TRBD2|-|TRBJ2-1
TGCGCCAGCAGCTTAGGACTAGCGGGAGGGCCTAGGTATGAGCAGTTCTTC
CASSLGLAGGPRYEQFF
>TRBV6-1|TRBD2|many|TRBJ2-1
TGTGCCAGCAGGGGATTAGCGGGAGTCTCCTACAATGAGCAGTTCTTC
CASRGLAGVSYNEQFF
>TRBV4-1|-|-|TRBJ2-7
TGCGCCAGCAGCCAAAATCGACAGGCCTACGAGCAGTACTTC
CASSQNRQAYEQYF
>TRBV7-7|TRBD2|many|TRBJ2-1
TGTGCTAGCAGCTTAGTGTTAGCGGGCACGAATGAGCAGTTCTTC
CASSLVLAGTNEQFF
>TRBV18|-|-|TRBJ1-5
TGTGCCAGCTCACAACAGGGTTACGGCAATCAGCCCCAGCATTTT
CASSQQGYGNQPQHF